These 31 T cell receptor beta chains originate from one sample sequenced in a study of blood T cell repertoires in COVID-19. The repertoire was sequenced with immunoSEQ multiplex PCR; TCRdb's copy has only in-frame clones and lacks some. In the table there are about 670,000 clones, 85% to 90% of which are singletons. The sample was peripheral blood. Every receptor here comes from a young woman with acute or convalescent COVID-19.

This clone was detected once. This sequence joins TRBV7-9 and TRBJ2-5; TRBD1 aligns across 11 bases. CDR1 and CDR2 from the germline V gene are SEHNR and FQNEAQ (reference sequence). V gave up 3 bases and J gave up 1 base; unmatched junction bases: 1. The CDR3 covers 15 residues. The CDR3 sequence is CASSLGTGGQETQYF. The CDR3 region has the DNA TGTGCCAGCAGCTTGGGGACAGGGGGCCAAGAGACCCAGTACTTC. Filled out from reference TRBV7-9 and TRBJ2-5, the complete variable domain reads DTGVSQNPRHKITKRGQNVTFRCDPISEHNRLYWYRQTLGQGPEFLTYFQNEAQLEKSRLLSDRFSAERPKGSFSTLEIQRTEQGDSAMYLCASSLGTGGQETQYFGPGTRLLVL.

This clone showed up just a few times. This sequence joins TRBV4-1 and TRBJ1-4, with TRBD1 matching 9 bases. Germline V gives CDR1 MGHRA, CDR2 YSYEKL. This CDR3 is 16 amino acids long. Trimming took 6 bases from V and 0 from J; bases not matched to a gene: 5. The CDR3 bases are TGCGCCAGCAGGATGACAGGGGGTGCAACTAATGAAAAACTGTTTTTT. Its translation is CASRMTGGATNEKLFF.

V gene TRBV14 combines with J gene TRBJ2-7; a possible D gene is TRBD2 (5 bases). With 4 bases removed from V and 6 bases from J, the gap between germline ends came to 19 bases. CDR3 length equals 15 residues. Germline assignment: CDR1 SGHDN and CDR2 FVKESK. The DNA for the CDR3 is TGTGCCAGCAGCCTGGGTGAACTCGGGGATGGCGAGCAGTACTTC. This translates into CASSLGELGDGEQYF.

This clone was detected many times. V and J are TRBV3-1 (or the pseudogene TRBV3-2) and TRBJ2-1, with D hard to call. Trimming took 1 base from V and 4 from J, leaving 8 bases between them. Germline values: CDR1 LGHDT, CDR2 YNNKEL (reference sequence). The CDR3 covers 14 residues. This CDR3 reads CASSQGELYNEQFF. In DNA form, the CDR3 reads TGTGCCAGCAGCCAAGGTGAACTTTACAATGAGCAGTTCTTC.

The chain recombines TRBV5-1 with TRBJ2-7; D not certain. Germline V gene sequence: CDR1 SGHRS, CDR2 YFSETQ. V was trimmed by 0 bases and J by 3 bases, leaving 4 bases between them. The length of the CDR3 is 12 residues. The CDR3: CASSLDIYEQYF. CDR3 nucleotide sequence: TGCGCCAGCAGCTTGGACATCTACGAGCAGTACTTC.

This chain uses TRBV5-1 with TRBJ2-7, with 8 bases identical to TRBD2. V gave up 7 bases and J gave up 5 bases; unmatched junction bases: 11. There are 14 residues in the CDR3. Germline-derived CDR1 and CDR2 are SGHRS and YFSETQ. CDR3 coding DNA: TGCGCCAGCCGACCGGGACTAGGGGCAAACGAGCAGTACTTC. Translated: CASRPGLGANEQYF.

V gene TRBV18 combines with J gene TRBJ2-1; 7 nucleotides match TRBD1. Germline V gene lookup returns CDR1 KGHSH and CDR2 LQKENI. The junction had 8 bases not matched to a gene; V was cut back by 3 bases and J by 0 bases. The CDR3 covers 17 residues. CDR3 sequence: CASSPSSTGSSYNEQFF. As DNA, the CDR3 is TGTGCCAGCTCACCTTCATCGACAGGGAGCTCCTACAATGAGCAGTTCTTC.

This sequence joins TRBV7-6 and TRBJ2-5; the D gene is possibly TRBD1 (6 bases). V lost 0 bases and J lost 2, with 16 bases in between. CDR1 and CDR2 (germline): SGHVS, FNYEAQ. This CDR3 spans 17 amino acids. CDR3 in amino acids: CASSLAGRVRGQETQYF. Written as DNA, the CDR3 is TGTGCCAGCAGCTTAGCGGGGCGGGTCAGGGGTCAAGAGACCCAGTACTTC.

This chain links TRBV10-1 with TRBJ1-5; no clear D. Trimming left V 3 bases short and J 3 bases short, with 18 bases between. The germline gives CDR1 WNHNN, CDR2 SYGVQD (reference sequence). This CDR3 contains 17 residues. CDR3 amino acids: CASSDRRKRRSNQPQHF. The CDR3 DNA reads as TGCGCCAGCAGTGATAGGAGGAAACGTAGATCCAATCAGCCCCAGCATTTT.

The CDR3 DNA follows: TGTGCCAGCAGTTACGTCGGACAGTATAATTCACCCCTCCACTTT. This sequence encodes CASSYVGQYNSPLHF. V is TRBV6-5 and J is TRBJ1-6; TRBD1 might be the D (6 bases). The V end lost 2 bases, the J end lost 4 bases, and 9 bases lay between the germline ends. This CDR3 has 15 amino acids. Germline CDR1 is MNHEY and CDR2 is SVGAGI.

The V gene is TRBV9, the J gene TRBJ1-4, with a weak D call TRBD1 (6 bases). CDR3 length: 16 residues. Trimming removed 0 bases from V and 7 bases from J, with 16 bases in between. The germline CDR1 and CDR2 sequences are SGDLS and YYNGEE. The CDR3 bases are TGTGCCAGCAGCGTAGGGGTAGGGGGTTTGAGTGAAAAACTGTTTTTT. This gives the protein CASSVGVGGLSEKLFF.

The genes are TRBV9 and TRBJ1-2; D may be TRBD1 (6 bases). Trimming shortened V by 0 bases and J by 3 bases, and 12 bases separated the two germline ends. Germline values: CDR1 SGDLS, CDR2 YYNGEE. This CDR3 region has 15 residues. The CDR3 loop is CASSVALRTDYGYTF. CDR3 nucleotides: TGTGCCAGCAGCGTAGCGCTTCGGACAGACTATGGCTACACCTTC.

The chain carries TRBV5-6 and TRBJ2-1; 7 nucleotides match TRBD1. CDR1 SGHDT and CDR2 YYEEEE come from the germline V gene. This CDR3 is built from 13 residues. Trimming at V came to 1 base and at J to 7 bases, leaving 2 bases not matched to a gene. The CDR3 nucleotides read TGTGCCAGCAGCTTGACAGGGGTGAATGAGCAGTTCTTC. Its protein product is CASSLTGVNEQFF.

This chain connects TRBV7-9 to TRBJ1-3; D unclear. Deletions cut 7 bases from V and 2 bases from J, with 12 bases between. The germline CDR1 and CDR2 sequences are SEHNR and FQNEAQ (reference sequence). CDR3 length equals 14 residues. Written as DNA, the CDR3 is TGTGCCAGCATAGCTGTAGCGACTGGAAACACCATATATTTT. This sequence encodes CASIAVATGNTIYF.

V gene TRBV11-2 combines with J gene TRBJ2-6, with a weak D call TRBD2 (6 bases). This CDR3 region has 18 residues. V was trimmed by 2 bases and J by 1 base, leaving 15 bases between them. CDR1 is SGHAT and CDR2 is FQNNGV in the germline V gene. CDR3 sequence reads: CASSLYVGLRSGANVLTF. The CDR3 DNA reads as TGTGCCAGCAGCTTATATGTCGGACTAAGGTCTGGGGCCAACGTCCTGACTTTC.

This rearrangement joins TRBV28 to TRBJ1-5, with D maybe TRBD1 (6 bases). CDR1 and CDR2 from the germline V gene are MDHEN and SYDVKM. V was pared by 4 bases and J by 4 bases, with 8 bases between. The CDR3 is 13 residues long. The CDR3 here is CASSWGPNQPQHF. In DNA, the CDR3 is TGTGCCAGCAGTTGGGGGCCTAATCAGCCCCAGCATTTT.

The gene calls are TRBV28 and TRBJ2-7, with 8 bases that match TRBD2. Per the germline V gene, CDR1 is MDHEN and CDR2 is SYDVKM. Losses at the gene ends were 5 bases for V and 4 bases for J; bases not matched to a gene: 7. The CDR3 length is 14 residues. The CDR3 DNA is TGTGCCAGCAGTCAACCGGGACTAGTGTACGAGCAGTACTTC. It encodes CASSQPGLVYEQYF.

This clone was observed a single time. The chain employs TRBV11-2 and TRBJ2-1; the D is unclear. V was cut by 5 bases and J by 5 bases, with 4 bases left in between. The CDR3 has 11 amino acids. In germline, CDR1 is SGHAT, CDR2 FQNNGV. The CDR3 nucleotides are TGTGCCAGCAGCCATGACAATGAGCAGTTCTTC. Encoded protein: CASSHDNEQFF.

The chain employs TRBV6-5 and TRBJ1-2, with TRBD1 matching 8 bases. From germline, CDR1 is MNHEY and CDR2 SVGAGI. V was pared by 7 bases and J by 8 bases, with 12 bases of the junction left unmatched. The CDR3 loop spans 14 amino acids. CDR3 loop: CASTLKPDRDGYTF. Here the CDR3 DNA reads TGTGCCAGCACCCTTAAACCGGACAGGGACGGCTACACCTTC.

This chain connects TRBV9 to TRBJ2-1; 11 nucleotides agree with TRBD2. V dropped 3 bases and J dropped 5; count of bases not matched to a gene: 10. From germline, CDR1 is SGDLS and CDR2 YYNGEE. CDR3 length equals 17 residues. The CDR3 reads CASSAPKLSGGDNEQFF. For the CDR3, the DNA is TGTGCCAGCAGCGCCCCAAAACTTAGCGGGGGGGACAATGAGCAGTTCTTC.

This chain uses TRBV5-1 with TRBJ2-7, with a possible D match to TRBD2 (5 bases). Trimming left V 7 bases short and J 0 bases short, with 14 bases between. The CDR3 extends over 14 amino acids. Per the germline V gene, CDR1 is SGHRS and CDR2 is YFSETQ. The CDR3 DNA reads TGCGCCAGCGCCCTCCCCGGGGACTCCTACGAGCAGTACTTC. As protein: CASALPGDSYEQYF.

This chain connects TRBV9 to TRBJ2-1, with TRBD2 matching 9 bases. Germline V gene sequence: CDR1 SGDLS, CDR2 YYNGEE. The CDR3 has 17 amino acids. V lost 0 bases and J lost 8; bases outside the gene matches: 12. The CDR3 region has the DNA TGTGCCAGCAGCGTAGCCCCCCCTGGCGGGGGGGCGGATGAGCAGTTCTTC. It codes for CASSVAPPGGGADEQFF. Based on the CDR3 plus reference TRBV9 and TRBJ2-1, the full variable domain is DSGVTQTPKHLITATGQRVTLRCSPRSGDLSVYWYQQSLDQGLQFLIQYYNGEERAKGNILERFSAQQFPDLHSELNLSSLELGDSALYFCASSVAPPGGGADEQFFGPGTRLTVL.

This rearrangement joins TRBV2 to TRBJ1-2; D perhaps matches TRBD1 (5 bases). Germline assignment: CDR1 SNHLY and CDR2 FYNNEI. Deletions cut 1 base from V and 6 bases from J, with 9 bases between. The CDR3 is made up of 13 amino acids. CDR3 nucleotides: TGTGCCAGCAGTGAAGGGGCAGGGCATGGCTACACCTTC. Protein product: CASSEGAGHGYTF. Full variable domain (missing parts from reference TRBV2 and TRBJ1-2): EPEVTQTPSHQVTQMGQEVILRCVPISNHLYFYWYRQILGQKVEFLVSFYNNEISEKSEIFDDQFSVERPDGSNFTLKIRSTKLEDSAMYFCASSEGAGHGYTFGSGTRLTVV.

The rearrangement joins TRBV15 to TRBJ1-5; 12 bases are shared with TRBD1. Germline assignment: CDR1 LNHNV and CDR2 YYDKDF (reference sequence). Unmatched junction bases numbered 6, after V lost 8 bases and J lost 1 base. The CDR3 runs 16 residues. The CDR3 bases are TGTGCCACCGCGCGGGACAGGGGGCGAAGCAATCAGCCCCAGCATTTT. This sequence encodes CATARDRGRSNQPQHF.

The chain links TRBV5-4 to TRBJ1-1; D is ambiguous. The CDR3 covers 14 residues. With 1 base removed from V and 0 bases from J, the gap between germline ends came to 7 bases. Germline V lookup: CDR1 SGHNT, CDR2 YYREEE (reference sequence). The CDR3: CASSLTPVNTEAFF. CDR3 coding DNA: TGTGCCAGCAGCTTGACTCCGGTGAACACTGAAGCTTTCTTT.

The genes are TRBV5-8 and TRBJ2-1; TRBD2 matches 9 bases. The CDR3 totals 16 residues. Germline CDR1 is SGHTS and CDR2 is YDEGEE. The junction had 9 bases not matched to a gene; V was cut back by 3 bases and J by 5 bases. CDR3 in DNA: TGTGCCAGCAGCTATCTAGCGGGGAGATCTGACAATGAGCAGTTCTTC. Amino acid sequence: CASSYLAGRSDNEQFF.

The chain has TRBV9 and TRBJ1-1; TRBD1 aligns across 8 bases. The trim removed 6 bases at V and 5 bases at J, leaving 24 bases unmatched. CDR3 length: 19 residues. Per germline, CDR1 SGDLS and CDR2 YYNGEE. CDR3 coding DNA: TGTGCCAGCAACTTGTCGGGGGCAGGGGGCTTAGGATTGGGAACTGAAGCTTTCTTT. Protein sequence: CASNLSGAGGLGLGTEAFF.

The rearrangement joins TRBV3-1 (or the pseudogene TRBV3-2) to TRBJ2-2; perhaps TRBD2 as D (5 bases). The V end was cut by 7 bases, the J end by 3 bases, with 9 bases between. CDR1 LGHDT and CDR2 YNNKEL come from the germline V gene (reference sequence). The CDR3 spans 13 residues. The CDR3 nucleotides are TGTGCCAGCAAGAGGGCCTACACCGGGGAGCTGTTTTTT. It encodes CASKRAYTGELFF.

This clone showed up just a few times. The gene calls are TRBV6-5 and TRBJ1-1, with D uncertain. CDR3 size: 13 residues. Germline V gene data show CDR1 as MNHEY and CDR2 as SVGAGI. The V gene lost 4 bases and the J gene lost 7 bases, with 13 bases spanning the gap. The CDR3 DNA follows: TGTGCCAGCAGTTCACACAGCGGGCTTGAAGCTTTCTTT. This codes for CASSSHSGLEAFF.

The rearrangement uses TRBV7-2 and TRBJ1-1; a weak D match, TRBD1 (6 bases). The V gene's germline CDR1 is SGHTA and CDR2 FQGNSA. The CDR3 is 17 residues long. Deletions cut 5 bases from V and 1 base from J, with 20 bases between. For the CDR3, the DNA is TGTGCCAGCAGCCCCAGGGGCCTCCCTGCTGGGAACACTGAAGCTTTCTTT. This codes for CASSPRGLPAGNTEAFF.

This clone appeared a single time. V is TRBV7-9 and J is TRBJ1-2; maybe TRBD1 (6 bases). This CDR3 has 14 residues. From germline, CDR1 is SEHNR and CDR2 FQNEAQ (reference sequence). V dropped 6 bases and J dropped 5 bases, with 16 bases sitting between them. As DNA, the CDR3 is TGTGCCAGCAGACGCCCGGGGACACTGTATGGCTACACCTTC. This gives the protein CASRRPGTLYGYTF.